This is a list of T cell receptor beta chains from one sample in a study of response to subunit inactivated influenza vaccine. Via MiXCR, TCRdb re-called the RT-PCR reads, giving one row per CDR3 protein. The table shows fewer than 600,000 distinct CDR3 sequences, with approximately 7.2% occurring only once. Sequenced here: PBMCs from blood, sampled around 2 years after vaccination. These receptors originate from a man aged 45-69 years who received an inactivated influenza vaccine. The CDR3 runs from the conserved cysteine through the conserved F or W. The order of the fields is V gene, D gene, clone size, J gene, CDR3 DNA, CDR3 protein. The D gene is left open where the match is weak. Size is stated for part of the rows, as once, few or many counts, or as a class when the clone is expanded.

V: TRBV3-1
D: .
size: .
J: TRBJ1-3
DNA: TGTGCCAGCAGCCAGACCGGGGGCAGCCGCTCTGGAAACACCATATATTTT
CDR3: CASSQTGGSRSGNTIYF

V: TRBV12-3/TRBV12-4
D: .
size: many
J: TRBJ2-3
DNA: TGTGCCAGCAGACCGGGGGCTAGCACAGATACGCAGTATTTT
CDR3: CASRPGASTDTQYF

V: TRBV5-1
D: .
size: many
J: TRBJ2-5
DNA: TGCGCCAGCAGCTTGGACGGCCGTGGGGAGACCCAGTACTTC
CDR3: CASSLDGRGETQYF

V: TRBV4-2
D: TRBD1
size: .
J: TRBJ1-2
DNA: TGTGCCAGCTCAAACCCCGGGACAGACTATGGCTACACCTTC
CDR3: CASSNPGTDYGYTF

V: TRBV18
D: .
size: .
J: TRBJ2-4
DNA: TGTGCCAGCTCACCTCCAGGGTTCCAACTAGCCAAAAACATTCAGTACTTC
CDR3: CASSPPGFQLAKNIQYF

V: TRBV14
D: .
size: few
J: TRBJ2-7
DNA: TGTGCCAGCAGCCAAGATTTGGGCCGCGGGGGCCTTACCTACGAGCAGTACTTC
CDR3: CASSQDLGRGGLTYEQYF

V: TRBV5-1
D: .
size: .
J: TRBJ1-1
DNA: TGCGCCAGCTCGGACAGCGATGGAAACACTGAAGCTTTCTTT
CDR3: CASSDSDGNTEAFF

V: TRBV6-5
D: .
size: many
J: TRBJ2-5
DNA: TGTGCCAGCAGTTACGAAGGGGGGGACCAAGAGACCCAGTACTTC
CDR3: CASSYEGGDQETQYF

V: TRBV4-2
D: .
size: many
J: TRBJ2-2
DNA: TGTGCCAGCAGCCAAGATGTCTATACGAACACCGGGGAGCTGTTTTTT
CDR3: CASSQDVYTNTGELFF

V: TRBV4-3
D: .
size: many
J: TRBJ2-3
DNA: TGCGCCAGCAGCCAAGATGTCTGGCATACGCAGTATTTT
CDR3: CASSQDVWHTQYF

V: TRBV30
D: .
size: few
J: TRBJ2-1
DNA: TGTGCCGTGGCGTCCTACAATGAGCAGTTCTTC
CDR3: CAVASYNEQFF

V: TRBV20-1
D: TRBD1
size: .
J: TRBJ1-1
DNA: TGCAGTGCTATCCGGACAGGGCGCATGAACACTGAAGCTTTCTTT
CDR3: CSAIRTGRMNTEAFF

V: TRBV5-1
D: TRBD1
size: few
J: TRBJ2-2
DNA: TGCGCCAGCAGCTTACCCCCGGGACAGGGCTTCGGGGAGCTGTTTTTT
CDR3: CASSLPPGQGFGELFF

V: TRBV20-1
D: TRBD1
size: many
J: TRBJ2-1
DNA: TGCAGTGCCAGATGGGGGGGGACAGGGACCAATGAGCAGTTCTTC
CDR3: CSARWGGTGTNEQFF

V: TRBV4-1
D: .
size: few
J: TRBJ1-3
DNA: TGCGCCAGCAGCGGGGATATTGACGACACCATATATTTT
CDR3: CASSGDIDDTIYF

V: TRBV29-1
D: TRBD2
size: .
J: TRBJ2-2
DNA: TGCAGCGTTGTTAGCGGGGGGGCAATCACCGGGGAGCTGTTTTTT
CDR3: CSVVSGGAITGELFF

V: TRBV24-1
D: .
size: .
J: TRBJ2-1
DNA: TGTGCCACCAGTTGCCCCCACTGGAATTGGGTAACCTACAATGAGCAGTTCTTC
CDR3: CATSCPHWNWVTYNEQFF

V: TRBV7-6
D: .
size: many
J: TRBJ1-6
DNA: TGTGCCAGCAGCTTAGCCTTTAATTCACCCCTCCACTTT
CDR3: CASSLAFNSPLHF

V: TRBV12-3/TRBV12-4
D: .
size: many
J: TRBJ1-5
DNA: TGTGCCAGCAGTTTGGGGCAGGGGTATAGCAATCAGCCCCAGCATTTT
CDR3: CASSLGQGYSNQPQHF

V: TRBV6-1
D: .
size: many
J: TRBJ2-1
DNA: TGTGCCAGCAGCCCGACAGACTCCGGGTACAATGAGCAGTTCTTC
CDR3: CASSPTDSGYNEQFF

V: TRBV7-2
D: .
size: many
J: TRBJ2-1
DNA: TGTGCCAGCAGCTTAGGGGGCACAGGGTCCATTTTAAATGAGCAGTTCTTC
CDR3: CASSLGGTGSILNEQFF

V: TRBV28
D: .
size: few
J: TRBJ2-4
DNA: TGTGCCAGCAGTTTCGGCAGGGGATCGGCCAAAAACATTCAGTACTTC
CDR3: CASSFGRGSAKNIQYF

V: TRBV5-5
D: .
size: once
J: TRBJ2-7
DNA: TGTGCCAGCGGCCCCGGTCTCGGCTGCTCGCAGTACTTC
CDR3: CASGPGLGCSQYF

V: TRBV18
D: TRBD1
size: many
J: TRBJ1-1
DNA: TGTGCCAGCTCACCCGTCGGACAGGGCACTGAAGCTTTCTTT
CDR3: CASSPVGQGTEAFF

V: TRBV12-3/TRBV12-4
D: .
size: few
J: TRBJ1-5
DNA: TGTGCCAGCACCCTCAGCAGTCACAATCAGCCCCAGCATTTT
CDR3: CASTLSSHNQPQHF

V: TRBV12-3/TRBV12-4
D: .
size: .
J: TRBJ2-1
DNA: TGTGCCAGCAGTTTTGGGGGAGTGGCGTTCTTC
CDR3: CASSFGGVAFF

V: TRBV30
D: .
size: .
J: TRBJ1-6
DNA: TGTGCCTGGAGTGTAGAACAGCTTAATTCACCCCTCCACTTT
CDR3: CAWSVEQLNSPLHF

V: TRBV5-1
D: .
size: few
J: TRBJ2-7
DNA: TGCGCCAGCAGCTTGGGGGAGGGGGCGAAGTTCTACGAGCAGTACTTC
CDR3: CASSLGEGAKFYEQYF

V: TRBV6-5
D: .
size: few
J: TRBJ2-7
DNA: TGTGCCAGCAGTTACTGGCGGGCCCCCTACGAGCAGTACTTC
CDR3: CASSYWRAPYEQYF

V: TRBV4-1
D: .
size: many
J: TRBJ2-7
DNA: TGCGCCAGCAGCCGGTCGGCAAAACTGGAGCAGTACTTC
CDR3: CASSRSAKLEQYF

V: TRBV7-2
D: TRBD1
size: many
J: TRBJ1-2
DNA: TGTGCCAGCAGCTTAGAAGGGACAGGGTTTTGGGGCTACACCTTC
CDR3: CASSLEGTGFWGYTF

V: TRBV7-2
D: .
size: many
J: TRBJ2-1
DNA: TGTGCCAGCAGCTTTGGAGGGAACTCCTACAATGAGCAGTTCTTC
CDR3: CASSFGGNSYNEQFF

V: TRBV20-1
D: .
size: many
J: TRBJ2-1
DNA: TGCAGTGCTAGTGAGACTTGGGGCTACAATGAGCAGTTCTTC
CDR3: CSASETWGYNEQFF

V: TRBV29-1
D: .
size: .
J: TRBJ2-3
DNA: TGCAGCGTCCCAACCGGGGATACGCAGTATTTT
CDR3: CSVPTGDTQYF

V: TRBV12-3/TRBV12-4
D: TRBD1
size: many
J: TRBJ1-2
DNA: TGTGCCAGCAGTAGAGGGGGCGCCCAAAGAAGAGATGGCTACACCTTC
CDR3: CASSRGGAQRRDGYTF

V: TRBV4-3
D: TRBD2
size: few
J: TRBJ2-3
DNA: TGCGCCAGCAGCCAAGATCATTGGACTAGCGGGAGAGAAGCAGATACGCAGTATTTT
CDR3: CASSQDHWTSGREADTQYF

V: TRBV12-3/TRBV12-4
D: .
size: .
J: TRBJ1-1
DNA: TGTGCCAGCAGTCACCCAGGTGTGGGGGCGCAAACTGAAGCTTTCTTT
CDR3: CASSHPGVGAQTEAFF

V: TRBV20-1
D: .
size: few
J: TRBJ1-2
DNA: TGCAGTGCTATTCAGCCCAACTATGGCTACACCTTC
CDR3: CSAIQPNYGYTF

V: TRBV12-3/TRBV12-4
D: .
size: many
J: TRBJ1-3
DNA: TGTGCCAGCAGTTTTTCCTCGGATTACGGAAACACCATATATTTT
CDR3: CASSFSSDYGNTIYF

V: TRBV12-5
D: TRBD1
size: .
J: TRBJ1-2
DNA: TGTGCTAGTGGGAGGACAGGCCGTGACTACACCTTC
CDR3: CASGRTGRDYTF

V: TRBV12-3/TRBV12-4
D: TRBD1
size: few
J: TRBJ1-4
DNA: TGTGCCAGCAGCGGGACGACAGGGGGAGCAGCAAAACTGTTTTTT
CDR3: CASSGTTGGAAKLFF

V: TRBV5-6
D: .
size: few
J: TRBJ2-5
DNA: TGTGCCAGCAGCTTGGCCCAAGCAAGAGATACCCAGTACTTC
CDR3: CASSLAQARDTQYF

V: TRBV7-2
D: TRBD2
size: many
J: TRBJ2-5
DNA: TGTGCCAGCAGCTTAGTTCGGTCTAGCGGGGGTGAGACCCAGTACTTC
CDR3: CASSLVRSSGGETQYF

V: TRBV5-1
D: .
size: .
J: TRBJ1-4
DNA: TGCGCCAGCAGCTTGGGAGGCGCCGATGAAAAACTGTTTTTT
CDR3: CASSLGGADEKLFF

V: TRBV4-2
D: TRBD1
size: .
J: TRBJ1-4
DNA: TGTGCCAGCAGCCAAAACCCGGCGCCCCGACAGGGGGATGAAAAACTGTTTTTT
CDR3: CASSQNPAPRQGDEKLFF

V: TRBV20-1
D: .
size: few
J: TRBJ2-5
DNA: TGCTGTGCTAGAGATTCGTGGGAAGTTATCCAAGAGACCCAGTACTTC
CDR3: CCARDSWEVIQETQYF

V: TRBV20-1
D: .
size: many
J: TRBJ2-3
DNA: TGCAGTGCTTATAGCGGAGCTAGCACAGATACGCAGTATTTT
CDR3: CSAYSGASTDTQYF